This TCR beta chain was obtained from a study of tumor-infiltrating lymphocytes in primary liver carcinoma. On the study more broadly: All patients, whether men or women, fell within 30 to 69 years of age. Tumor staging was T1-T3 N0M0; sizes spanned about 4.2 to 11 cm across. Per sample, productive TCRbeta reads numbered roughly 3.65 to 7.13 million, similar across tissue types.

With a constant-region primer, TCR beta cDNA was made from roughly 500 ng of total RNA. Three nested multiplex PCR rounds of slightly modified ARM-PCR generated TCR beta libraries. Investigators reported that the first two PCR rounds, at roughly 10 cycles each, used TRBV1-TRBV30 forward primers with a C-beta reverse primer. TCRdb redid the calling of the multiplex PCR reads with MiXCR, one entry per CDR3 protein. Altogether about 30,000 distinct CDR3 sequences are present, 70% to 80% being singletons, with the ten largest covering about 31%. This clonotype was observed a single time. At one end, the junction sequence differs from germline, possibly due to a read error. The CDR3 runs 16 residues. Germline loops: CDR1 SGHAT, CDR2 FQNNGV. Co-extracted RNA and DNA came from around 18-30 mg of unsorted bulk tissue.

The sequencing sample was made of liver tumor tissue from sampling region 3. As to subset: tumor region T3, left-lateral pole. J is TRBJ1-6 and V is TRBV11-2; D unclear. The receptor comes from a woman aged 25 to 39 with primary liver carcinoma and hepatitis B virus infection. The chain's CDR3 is CACSLGWNHYNSPLHF. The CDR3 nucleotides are TGTGCCTGCAGCCTTGGTTGGAACCATTATAATTCACCCCTCCACTTT. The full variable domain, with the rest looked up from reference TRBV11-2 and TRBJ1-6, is EAGVAQSPRYKIIEKRQSVAFWCNPISGHATLYWYQQILGQGPKLLIQFQNNGVVDDSQLPKDRFSAERLKGVDSTLKIQPAKLEDSAVYLCACSLGWNHYNSPLHFGNGTRLTVT.